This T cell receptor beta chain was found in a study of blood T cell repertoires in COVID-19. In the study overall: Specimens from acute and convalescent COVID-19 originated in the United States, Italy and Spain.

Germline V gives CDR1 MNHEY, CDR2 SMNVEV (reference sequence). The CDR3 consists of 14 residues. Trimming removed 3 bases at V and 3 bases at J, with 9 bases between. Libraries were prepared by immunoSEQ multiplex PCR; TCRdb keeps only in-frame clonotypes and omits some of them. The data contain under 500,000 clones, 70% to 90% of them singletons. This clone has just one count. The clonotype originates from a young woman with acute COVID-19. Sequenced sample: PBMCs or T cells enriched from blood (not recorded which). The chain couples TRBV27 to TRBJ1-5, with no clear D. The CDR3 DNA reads TGTGCCAGCAGTTTTCCGGGTTTCAATCAGCCCCAGCATTTT. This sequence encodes CASSFPGFNQPQHF.